The 20 T cell receptor beta chains presented below share a single source sample, sequenced in a study of blood T cell repertoires in COVID-19 (dated by TCRdb to 2018 to 2021). The protocol used for the library was the immunoSEQ multiplex PCR assay. Held by TCRdb, this immuneACCESS table contains in-frame sequences only and omits some clones. Under half of the omission traces to an unresolved V gene where checked; the cause of the rest is unknown. The sample records about 180,000 clones, about 88% of which are singletons. The ten largest clones represent roughly 2.8% of the sample. The specimen was peripheral blood. These receptors were obtained from a woman aged 30 to 39 with active or convalescent COVID-19.

The chain links TRBV5-1 to TRBJ1-4; 9 positions match TRBD1. The CDR3 has 16 amino acids. Germline V gives CDR1 SGHRS, CDR2 YFSETQ. V lost 4 bases to trimming and J lost 0 bases; unmatched junction nucleotides: 4. The CDR3 region has the DNA TGCGCCAGCAGCCCGGGACAGGGAACAACTAATGAAAAACTGTTTTTT. It translates to CASSPGQGTTNEKLFF.

This clone was counted only a few times. The chain couples TRBV5-1 to TRBJ2-6; tentatively, D is TRBD1 (5 bases). The germline V gene encodes CDR1 SGHRS and CDR2 YFSETQ. CDR3 length: 12 amino acids. Trimming removed 0 bases at V and 13 bases at J, with 8 bases between. CDR3 sequence reads: CASSLEGLVLTF. The DNA for the CDR3 is TGCGCCAGCAGCTTGGAGGGGTTAGTCCTGACTTTC.

This CDR3 reads CASSQRTLQETQYF. In DNA form, the CDR3 reads TGTGCCAGCAGCCAACGGACACTCCAAGAGACCCAGTACTTC. The gene calls are TRBV16 and TRBJ2-5; maybe TRBD1 (5 bases). The germline V and J ends were trimmed by 2 bases and 1 base, with 8 bases remaining between them. The CDR3 totals 14 residues. Germline V gene lookup returns CDR1 KGHSY and CDR2 FQNENV.

The chain employs TRBV9 and TRBJ2-2; 9 positions match TRBD1. The V and J ends lost 0 bases and 6 bases, in that order; junction bases with no gene match: 6. The CDR3 runs to 16 residues. In germline, CDR1 is SGDLS, CDR2 YYNGEE. CDR3 residues: CASSVEGTGFPGELFF. CDR3 nucleotide sequence: TGTGCCAGCAGCGTAGAGGGGACAGGGTTCCCCGGGGAGCTGTTTTTT.

The rearrangement joins TRBV13 to TRBJ1-1; D not certain. In germline, CDR1 is PRHDT, CDR2 FYEKMQ (reference sequence). V was trimmed by 5 bases and J by 3 bases, leaving 13 bases between them. The length of the CDR3 is 14 residues. This CDR3 reads CASSLEFGDTEAFF. The CDR3 bases are TGTGCCAGCAGCCTGGAATTCGGGGACACTGAAGCTTTCTTT.

The chain employs TRBV14 and TRBJ1-6; no firm D call. This CDR3 contains 15 residues. CDR1 is SGHDN and CDR2 is FVKESK in the germline V gene. Trimming left V 0 bases short and J 7 bases short, with 10 bases between. The CDR3 spells CASSQDRVPNSPLHF. CDR3 nucleotides: TGTGCCAGCAGCCAAGATCGGGTACCCAATTCACCCCTCCACTTT. Full variable domain (rest looked up from reference TRBV14 and TRBJ1-6): EAGVTQFPSHSVIEKGQTVTLRCDPISGHDNLYWYRRVMGKEIKFLLHFVKESKQDESGMPNNRFLAERTGGTYSTLKVQPAELEDSGVYFCASSQDRVPNSPLHFGNGTRLTVT.

The rearrangement links TRBV6-5 to TRBJ1-5; TRBD1 aligns across 9 bases. CDR1 and CDR2 from the germline V gene are MNHEY and SVGAGI. Losses at the gene ends were 3 bases for V and 3 bases for J; bases not matched to a gene: 3. The CDR3 has 15 residues. The CDR3 sequence is CASSYRTGDNQPQHF. CDR3 nucleotide sequence: TGTGCCAGCAGTTATAGGACAGGGGACAATCAGCCCCAGCATTTT.

The chain employs TRBV6-5 and TRBJ2-2; D uncertain. The CDR3 runs to 15 residues. V lost 0 bases to trimming and J lost 5 bases, with 10 bases between them. Germline V gene sequence: CDR1 MNHEY, CDR2 SVGAGI. CDR3 DNA sequence: TGTGCCAGCAGTTACTCGAGCACGGAGACCGGGGAGCTGTTTTTT. It codes for CASSYSSTETGELFF.

V and J are TRBV6-1 and TRBJ1-4, with D tentatively TRBD1 (5 bases). Germline V gene lookup returns CDR1 MNHNS and CDR2 SASEGT. Trimming removed 3 bases at V and 0 bases at J, with 11 bases between. This CDR3 is 16 amino acids long. The CDR3 here is CASSEIGQATNEKLFF. The CDR3 bases are TGTGCCAGCAGTGAGATCGGACAAGCAACTAATGAAAAACTGTTTTTT.

The CDR3 sequence is CASSPQSSYGYTF. The CDR3 bases are TGTGCCAGCAGTCCCCAATCCAGCTATGGCTACACCTTC. The chain employs TRBV6-5 and TRBJ1-2; D is unclear. CDR3 length equals 13 residues. With 5 bases removed from V and 4 bases from J, the gap between germline ends came to 11 bases. The germline V gene has CDR1 MNHEY and CDR2 SVGAGI.

J is TRBJ2-1 and V is TRBV5-1, with D possibly matching TRBD1 (6 bases). CDR1 and CDR2 from the germline V gene are SGHRS and YFSETQ. The CDR3 is 14 residues long. Trimming removed 2 bases at V and 4 bases at J, with 10 bases between. The CDR3 here is CASSLQGLYNEQFF. CDR3 nucleotide sequence: TGCGCCAGCAGCTTACAGGGTCTATACAATGAGCAGTTCTTC.

The chain couples TRBV21-1 to TRBJ2-7; TRBD1, the D gene given by the table, was not confirmed from the DNA. TRBV21-1 is flagged as a pseudogene. The CDR3 sequence is 19 residues long. For the CDR3, the DNA is TGTGCCAGCAGCACAACGCTCGAAACAGGGGGACAGGCCCCCTACGAGCAGTACTTC. Its protein is CASSTTLETGGQAPYEQYF.

V and J are TRBV4-2 and TRBJ2-5; TRBD2 agrees at 8 bases. V dropped 3 bases and J dropped 3; count of bases not matched to a gene: 9. The CDR3 runs to 16 residues. In germline, CDR1 is LGHNA, CDR2 YNFKEQ. CDR3 bases: TGTGCCAGCAGCCATTCCGAGAGCGGGGGCAAAGAGACCCAGTACTTC. It yields the protein CASSHSESGGKETQYF.

This chain connects TRBV10-2 to TRBJ1-4, with 10 bases identical to TRBD1. The V gene's germline CDR1 is WSHSY and CDR2 SAAADI. The V and J ends lost 0 bases and 0 bases, in that order; junction bases with no gene match: 7. The CDR3 totals 19 residues. The CDR3 DNA reads TGCGCCAGCAGTGAGTCGAGGGACAGGGGCTCCGCAACTAATGAAAAACTGTTTTTT. Protein sequence: CASSESRDRGSATNEKLFF.

On this clone: The junction shows a germline mismatch at one end, possibly a read error. The chain combines TRBV7-7 with TRBJ2-7, with 9 nucleotides matching TRBD2. The CDR3 runs 14 residues. Germline values: CDR1 SSHAT, CDR2 FNYEAQ (reference sequence). CDR3: CASSLELAGYEQYF. The CDR3 DNA sequence: TGTGCTAGCAGCTTAGAACTAGCGGGTTACGAGCAGTACTTC.

The rearrangement joins TRBV19 to TRBJ1-1, with D hard to call. The CDR3 length is 15 residues. The germline V gene has CDR1 LNHDA and CDR2 SQIVND (reference sequence). The V and J ends lost 7 bases and 2 bases respectively, with 17 bases between them. The CDR3 region has the DNA TGTGCCAGTACCGAATATACGACAAGCAACACTGAAGCTTTCTTT. The encoded protein is CASTEYTTSNTEAFF.

The chain is built from TRBV19 and TRBJ2-5; D call uncertain. The CDR3 loop spans 11 amino acids. Germline-derived CDR1 and CDR2 are LNHDA and SQIVND (reference sequence). Trimming stripped 3 bases from V and 5 bases from J, with 4 bases between. The CDR3 reads CASSISETQYF. DNA of the CDR3: TGTGCCAGTAGTATTAGTGAGACCCAGTACTTC.

The rearrangement links TRBV4-1 to TRBJ1-3, with 8 bases identical to TRBD1. V shed 4 bases and J 0 bases; nucleotides not matched to a gene: 8. CDR3 length equals 17 residues. The germline V gene encodes CDR1 MGHRA and CDR2 YSYEKL. The CDR3 bases are TGCGCCAGCAGCCGAGGACAGGGCTTTGTCTCTGGAAACACCATATATTTT. It encodes CASSRGQGFVSGNTIYF.

This chain connects TRBV4-1 to TRBJ1-6; tentative D call: TRBD1 (6 bases). Germline V lookup: CDR1 MGHRA, CDR2 YSYEKL. The CDR3 sequence is 16 residues long. The V and J ends lost 1 base and 3 bases respectively, with 10 bases between them. The CDR3, as DNA: TGCGCCAGCAGCCAAGTCTGGACAGACTATAATTCACCCCTCCACTTT. It translates to CASSQVWTDYNSPLHF.

The chain is built from TRBV2 and TRBJ1-1; 8 nucleotides line up with TRBD1. The V gene end was trimmed by 8 bases and the J gene end by 0 bases; junction bases not matched to a gene: 11. There are 16 residues in the CDR3. Germline-derived CDR1 and CDR2 are SNHLY and FYNNEI. The CDR3 nucleotides are TGTGCCAGCCATACCGGGACAGGTGTTATGAACACTGAAGCTTTCTTT. Its translation: CASHTGTGVMNTEAFF. Full variable domain (outside the CDR3, taken from reference TRBV2 and TRBJ1-1): EPEVTQTPSHQVTQMGQEVILRCVPISNHLYFYWYRQILGQKVEFLVSFYNNEISEKSEIFDDQFSVERPDGSNFTLKIRSTKLEDSAMYFCASHTGTGVMNTEAFFGQGTRLTVV.